This TCR beta chain originates from a study of OX40 agonist ivuxolimab in advanced cancers. Turning to the study itself: Among those enrolled, mean age was about 63 years (range about 23 to 90) and 82.7% were male. Study-level results: Clones of CD4+ and CD8+ blood T cells grew by week 6 at doses of 0.1 to 3.0 mg/kg.

Points on this clone: Its antigen is not known.

Clones were sequenced by immunoSEQ multiplex PCR, and TCRdb holds only the in-frame ones, with some missing. The table lists 55,000 to 75,000 clones, approximately 82% of them singletons. A history of autoimmune disease or systemic immunosuppression excluded patients. Drawing of blood for sampling happened at baseline, at cycle 4 day 1, and at cycle 7 day 1. V shed 5 bases and J shed 6 bases, with 17 bases lying between them. This CDR3 has 14 amino acids. Looked up from germline, CDR1 is SGHRS and CDR2 is YFSETQ. The chain carries TRBV5-1 and TRBJ1-1; possibly TRBD1 for D (5 bases). Sequencing was performed on CD4+ or CD8+ T cells sorted from blood, taken in a trial of the OX40 agonist ivuxolimab. The origin of this receptor is an adult with an advanced solid tumor such as melanoma, head and neck, liver or kidney cancer. CDR3 protein: CASSQQGGRSEAFF. For the CDR3, the DNA is TGCGCCAGCAGTCAGCAGGGTGGAAGGTCTGAAGCTTTCTTT. Filled out from reference TRBV5-1 and TRBJ1-1, the complete variable domain reads KAGVTQTPRYLIKTRGQQVTLSCSPISGHRSVSWYQQTPGQGLQFLFEYFSETQRNKGNFPGRFSGRQFSNSRSEMNVSTLELGDSALYLCASSQQGGRSEAFFGQGTRLTVV.